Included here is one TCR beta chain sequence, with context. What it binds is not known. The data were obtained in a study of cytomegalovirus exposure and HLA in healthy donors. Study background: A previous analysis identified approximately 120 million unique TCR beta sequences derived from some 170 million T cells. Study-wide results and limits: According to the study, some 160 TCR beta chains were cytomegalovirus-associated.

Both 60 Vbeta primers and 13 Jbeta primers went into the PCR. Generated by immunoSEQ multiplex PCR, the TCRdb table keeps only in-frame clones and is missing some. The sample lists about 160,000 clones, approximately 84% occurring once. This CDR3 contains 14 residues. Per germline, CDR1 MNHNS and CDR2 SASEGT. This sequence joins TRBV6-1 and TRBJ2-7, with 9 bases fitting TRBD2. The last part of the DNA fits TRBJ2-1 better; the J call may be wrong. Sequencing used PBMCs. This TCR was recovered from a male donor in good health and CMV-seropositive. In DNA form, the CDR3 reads TGTGCCAGCAGGCGGGGGGGTAGGGACAATGAGCAGTTCTTC. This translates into CASRRGGRDNEQFF.